The 7 T cell receptor beta chains presented below share a single source sample, sequenced in a study of blood T cell repertoires in COVID-19 (dated by TCRdb to 2018 to 2021). Library generation was performed with the immunoSEQ multiplex PCR assay. As stored in TCRdb, this immuneACCESS dataset retains in-frame rearrangements with V and J assigned. A fraction of the clones does not appear; measured against another copy, unresolved V genes explain less than half of the discrepancy, and the remainder lacks a known reason. This sample holds 250,000 to 400,000 clones; roughly 90% were observed only once. Of the sample, 2.9% is held by the ten largest clones. The sequencing sample was made of peripheral blood. These receptor sequences come from a woman aged 25 to 39 with COVID-19, enrolled during active disease.

This chain links TRBV5-1 with TRBJ2-1; D is possibly TRBD2 (5 bases). The CDR3 contains 14 residues. Trimming took off 6 bases at V and 7 bases at J, with 17 bases between the two ends. The germline V gene has CDR1 SGHRS and CDR2 YFSETQ. The CDR3 is CASKASLFWNEQFF. CDR3 sequence (DNA): TGCGCCAGCAAGGCTAGCCTATTTTGGAATGAGCAGTTCTTC.

This clone was counted between two and nine times. The chain recombines TRBV12-3 or TRBV12-4 with TRBJ1-3; D unresolved. The CDR3 runs 13 residues. Trimming took off 2 bases at V and 9 bases at J, with 11 bases between the two ends. The CDR3, as DNA: TGTGCCAGCAGTTTAATGGAGGGTCTCACCATATATTTT. Its protein product is CASSLMEGLTIYF.

V is TRBV10-1 and J is TRBJ1-3; D is uncertain. Looked up from germline, CDR1 is WNHNN and CDR2 is SYGVQD (reference sequence). The CDR3 contains 14 residues. The V end lost 9 bases, the J end lost 0 bases, and 12 bases lay between the germline ends. CDR3 residues: CASPHLSSGNTIYF. The CDR3 DNA is TGCGCCAGTCCTCACTTATCCTCTGGAAACACCATATATTTT.

The V call is TRBV6-6, the J call TRBJ2-7; TRBD1 aligns across 7 bases. The CDR3 is 14 amino acids. The germline CDR1 and CDR2 sequences are MNHNY and SVGAGI (reference sequence). Trimming took 2 bases from V and 0 from J; bases not matched to a gene: 1. The CDR3 bases are TGTGCCAGCAGTTACGGGACAGCCTCCTACGAGCAGTACTTC. Translated, it gives CASSYGTASYEQYF.

The J gene is TRBJ1-2, the V gene TRBV29-1; D perhaps matches TRBD1 (6 bases). Trimming cost V 6 bases and J 3 bases, with 14 bases left between them. The CDR3 runs to 13 residues. CDR1 SQVTM and CDR2 ANQGSEA come from the germline V gene. The CDR3 nucleotides read TGCAGCGTGAGGCGGGGGCGGGACTATGGCTACACCTTC. Residues: CSVRRGRDYGYTF.

The V and J genes are TRBV6-5 and TRBJ2-1; TRBD1 aligns across 8 bases. The V gene end was trimmed by 4 bases and the J gene end by 2 bases; junction bases not matched to a gene: 4. The CDR3 loop spans 15 amino acids. Germline V lookup: CDR1 MNHEY, CDR2 SVGAGI. The CDR3 is CASSSAGGPYNEQFF. CDR3 nucleotides: TGTGCCAGCAGTTCGGCAGGGGGCCCCTACAATGAGCAGTTCTTC.

The V call is TRBV27, the J call TRBJ2-7; 8 positions match TRBD2. In germline, CDR1 is MNHEY, CDR2 SMNVEV (reference sequence). The trim removed 4 bases at V and 2 bases at J, leaving 7 bases unmatched. This CDR3 contains 15 residues. Written as DNA, the CDR3 is TGTGCCAGCAGTTCCCCGGGGGGGTACCCCTACGAGCAGTACTTC. Translated: CASSSPGGYPYEQYF.